One TCR beta chain is described in this entry. What it recognizes is unknown. This sample is drawn from a study of Ad26.COV2.S vaccination and SARS-CoV-2 variants. Whole-study context: Participant was drawn from the COV1001 Ad26.COV2.S trial arm.

Study outcomes and limitations: Compared with placebo recipients, vaccine recipients had higher spike-specific TCR breadth. Similar non-spike TCR breadth was observed in recipients of vaccine and of placebo.

The treatment denotes: 15 to 20 received Ad26.COV2.S at low or high dose, single or two shots; a few received placebo; per-sample allocation not given. Sampling occurred on day 63 after the first vaccine or placebo injection. Wuhan-strain spike was delivered by a replication-incompetent Ad26 vector. Measured with immunoSEQ multiplex PCR; TCRdb has only the in-frame clones, and not every one. The sample includes roughly 320,000 clones, roughly 84% seen only once; the top ten take 3.4%. There are 14 residues in the CDR3. V was trimmed by 7 bases and J by 0 bases, leaving 13 bases between them. Per germline, CDR1 SQVTM and CDR2 ANQGSEA.

This rearrangement joins TRBV29-1 to TRBJ2-1; a possible D gene is TRBD1 (6 bases). The source is a person aged 18-60 years who received the Ad26.COV2.S COVID-19 vaccine or a placebo. Sequencing was performed on peripheral blood, taken in a trial of Ad26.COV2.S vaccine versus placebo. CDR3 sequence: CSARTDSSYNEQFF. CDR3 in DNA: TGCAGCGCCCGGACAGACAGCTCCTACAATGAGCAGTTCTTC.